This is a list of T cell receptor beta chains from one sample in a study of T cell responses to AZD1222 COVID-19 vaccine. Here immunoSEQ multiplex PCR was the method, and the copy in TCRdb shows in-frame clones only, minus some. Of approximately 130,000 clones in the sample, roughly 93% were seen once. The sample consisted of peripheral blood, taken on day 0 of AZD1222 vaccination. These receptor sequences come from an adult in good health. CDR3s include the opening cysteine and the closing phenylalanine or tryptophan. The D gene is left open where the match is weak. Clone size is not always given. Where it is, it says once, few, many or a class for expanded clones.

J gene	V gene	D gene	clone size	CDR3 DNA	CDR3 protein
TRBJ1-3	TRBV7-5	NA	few	TGTGCCAGAAGCTTTCAAGGCTCTGGAAACACCATATATTTT	CARSFQGSGNTIYF
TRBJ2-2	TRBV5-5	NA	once	TGTGCCAGCAGTCCTGGAAGGTCCTCCGGGGAGCTGTTTTTT	CASSPGRSSGELFF
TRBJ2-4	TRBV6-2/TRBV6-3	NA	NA	TGTGCCAGCAGTTACGACGGAGCCCGGAAGATTCAGTACTTC	CASSYDGARKIQYF
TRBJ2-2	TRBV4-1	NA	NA	TGCGCCAGCAGCCATAACACCGGGGAGCTGTTTTTT	CASSHNTGELFF
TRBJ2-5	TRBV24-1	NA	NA	TGTGCCACCAGTGATTCGTGGTTCGAAGAGACCCAGTACTTC	CATSDSWFEETQYF
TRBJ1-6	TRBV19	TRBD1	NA	TGTGCCAGTAGTGCCGACAGGGGAAATTCACCCCTCCACTTT	CASSADRGNSPLHF
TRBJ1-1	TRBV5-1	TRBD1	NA	TGCGCCAGCAGCCATGGACAGGGATTGAACACTGAAGCTTTCTTT	CASSHGQGLNTEAFF
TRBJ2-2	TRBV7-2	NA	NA	TGTGCCAGCAGCTCGGACCCGGGAGGGGAGCTGTTTTTT	CASSSDPGGELFF
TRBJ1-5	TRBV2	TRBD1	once	TGTGCCAGCAGTGGGGACAGGGGGCATCAGCCCCAGCATTTT	CASSGDRGHQPQHF
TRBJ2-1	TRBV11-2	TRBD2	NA	TGTGCCAGCAGCTTAGGAAAGAAGACTAGCGTCGACTACAATGAGCAGTTCTTC	CASSLGKKTSVDYNEQFF
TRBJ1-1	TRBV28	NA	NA	TGTGCCAGCAGAGGGGCGAACACTGAAGCTTTCTTT	CASRGANTEAFF